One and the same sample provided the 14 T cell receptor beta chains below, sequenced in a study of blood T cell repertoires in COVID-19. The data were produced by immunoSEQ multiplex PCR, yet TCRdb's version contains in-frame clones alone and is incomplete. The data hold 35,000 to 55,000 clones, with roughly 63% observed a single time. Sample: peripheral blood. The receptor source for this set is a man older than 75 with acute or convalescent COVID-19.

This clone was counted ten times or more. For the CDR3, the DNA is TGCAGCGTTGAGAGTAACTCCTACGAGCAGTACTTC. Its protein product is CSVESNSYEQYF. The chain employs TRBV29-1 and TRBJ2-7; D unresolved. The CDR3 length is 12 residues. The germline V gene has CDR1 SQVTM and CDR2 ANQGSEA. Trimming removed 3 bases from V and 0 bases from J, with 6 bases in between.

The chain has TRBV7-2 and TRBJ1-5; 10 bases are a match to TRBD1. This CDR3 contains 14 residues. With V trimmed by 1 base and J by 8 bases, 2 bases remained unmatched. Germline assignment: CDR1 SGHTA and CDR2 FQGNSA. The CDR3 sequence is CASSLGDRGEPQHF. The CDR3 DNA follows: TGTGCCAGCAGCTTAGGGGACAGGGGTGAGCCCCAGCATTTT. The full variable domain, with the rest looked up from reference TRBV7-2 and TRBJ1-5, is GAGVSQSPSNKVTEKGKDVELRCDPISGHTALYWYRQSLGQGLEFLIYFQGNSAPDKSGLPSDRFSAERTGGSVSTLTIQRTQQEDSAVYLCASSLGDRGEPQHFGDGTRLSIL.

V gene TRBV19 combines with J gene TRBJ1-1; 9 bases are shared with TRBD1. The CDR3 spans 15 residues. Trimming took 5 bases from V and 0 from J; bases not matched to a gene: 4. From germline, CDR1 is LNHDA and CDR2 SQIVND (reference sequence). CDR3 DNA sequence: TGTGCCAGTAGTCCCTGGGACAGGGTGAACACTGAAGCTTTCTTT. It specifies CASSPWDRVNTEAFF.

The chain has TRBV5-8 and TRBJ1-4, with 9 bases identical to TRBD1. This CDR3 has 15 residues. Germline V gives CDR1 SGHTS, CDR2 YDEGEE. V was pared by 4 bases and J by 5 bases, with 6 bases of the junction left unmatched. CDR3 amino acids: CASSISDRGNEKLFF. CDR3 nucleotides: TGTGCCAGCAGCATATCGGACAGGGGAAATGAAAAACTGTTTTTT.

CDR3 nucleotides: TGCAGCGTTGGCGCCGGGGGAGGTAGGACTGAAGCTTTCTTT. It translates to CSVGAGGGRTEAFF. The J gene is TRBJ1-1, the V gene TRBV29-1, with D tentatively TRBD1 (5 bases). This CDR3 has 14 residues. The germline V gene has CDR1 SQVTM and CDR2 ANQGSEA. V shed 4 bases and J shed 5 bases, with 17 bases lying between them.

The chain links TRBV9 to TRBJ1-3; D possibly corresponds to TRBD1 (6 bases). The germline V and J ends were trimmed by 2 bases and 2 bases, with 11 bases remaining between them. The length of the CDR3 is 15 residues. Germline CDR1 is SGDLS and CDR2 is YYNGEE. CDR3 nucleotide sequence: TGTGCCAGCAGCGTTACAGGGAAAACTGGAAACACCATATATTTT. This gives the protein CASSVTGKTGNTIYF.

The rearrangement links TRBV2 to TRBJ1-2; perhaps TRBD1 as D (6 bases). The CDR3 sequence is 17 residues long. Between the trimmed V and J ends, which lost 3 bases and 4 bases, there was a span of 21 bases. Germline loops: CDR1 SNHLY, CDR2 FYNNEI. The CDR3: CASSDGLTGPVPYGYTF. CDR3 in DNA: TGTGCCAGCAGTGATGGACTGACAGGACCTGTCCCCTATGGCTACACCTTC.

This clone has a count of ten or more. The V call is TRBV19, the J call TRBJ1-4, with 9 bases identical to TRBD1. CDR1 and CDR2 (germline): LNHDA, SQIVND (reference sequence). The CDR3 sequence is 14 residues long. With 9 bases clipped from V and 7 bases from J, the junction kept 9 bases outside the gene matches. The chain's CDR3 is CASGPGQGVEKLFF. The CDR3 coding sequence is TGTGCCAGCGGCCCGGGACAGGGAGTTGAAAAACTGTTTTTT.

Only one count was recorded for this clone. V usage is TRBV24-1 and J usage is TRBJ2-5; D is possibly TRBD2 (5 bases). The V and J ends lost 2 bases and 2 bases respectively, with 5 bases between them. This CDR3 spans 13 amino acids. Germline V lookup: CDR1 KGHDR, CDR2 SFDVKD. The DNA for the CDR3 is TGTGCCACCAGTGATTCGGGACAAGAGACCCAGTACTTC. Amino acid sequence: CATSDSGQETQYF.

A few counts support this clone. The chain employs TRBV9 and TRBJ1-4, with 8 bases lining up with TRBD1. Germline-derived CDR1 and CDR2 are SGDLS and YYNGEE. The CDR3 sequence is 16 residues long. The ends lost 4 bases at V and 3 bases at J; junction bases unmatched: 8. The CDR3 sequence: CASSPTQGAANEKLFF. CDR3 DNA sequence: TGTGCCAGCAGCCCCACCCAGGGGGCGGCTAATGAAAAACTGTTTTTT.

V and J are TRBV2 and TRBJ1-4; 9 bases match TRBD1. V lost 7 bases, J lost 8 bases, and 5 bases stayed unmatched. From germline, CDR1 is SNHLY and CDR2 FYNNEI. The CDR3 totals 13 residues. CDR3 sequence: CASTRQGGEKLFF. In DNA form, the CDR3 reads TGTGCCAGCACAAGACAGGGGGGCGAAAAACTGTTTTTT.

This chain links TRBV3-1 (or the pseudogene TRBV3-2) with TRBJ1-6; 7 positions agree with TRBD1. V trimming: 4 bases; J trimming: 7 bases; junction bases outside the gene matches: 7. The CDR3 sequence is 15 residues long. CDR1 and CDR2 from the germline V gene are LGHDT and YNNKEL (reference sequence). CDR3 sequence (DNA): TGTGCCAGCAGCCTCCGACAGGGTTCGAATTCACCCCTCCACTTT. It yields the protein CASSLRQGSNSPLHF.

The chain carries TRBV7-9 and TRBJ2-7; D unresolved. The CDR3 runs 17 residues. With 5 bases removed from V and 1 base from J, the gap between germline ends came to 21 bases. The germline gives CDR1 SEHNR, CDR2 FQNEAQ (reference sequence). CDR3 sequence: CASSPVWAQPLSYEQYF. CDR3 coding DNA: TGTGCCAGCAGCCCGGTTTGGGCACAGCCACTTTCCTACGAGCAGTACTTC. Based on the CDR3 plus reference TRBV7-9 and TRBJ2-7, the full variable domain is DTGVSQNPRHKITKRGQNVTFRCDPISEHNRLYWYRQTLGQGPEFLTYFQNEAQLEKSRLLSDRFSAERPKGSFSTLEIQRTEQGDSAMYLCASSPVWAQPLSYEQYFGPGTRLTVT.

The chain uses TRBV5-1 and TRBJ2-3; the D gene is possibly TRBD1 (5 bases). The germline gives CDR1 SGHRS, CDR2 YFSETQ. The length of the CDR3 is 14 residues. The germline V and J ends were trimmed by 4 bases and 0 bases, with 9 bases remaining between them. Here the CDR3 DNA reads TGCGCCAGCAGCGACAGCCGTAGCACAGATACGCAGTATTTT. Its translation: CASSDSRSTDTQYF.